One and the same sample provided the 29 T cell receptor beta chains below, sequenced in a study of glioma-infiltrating T cells. Using RNA template, CDR3s of TCR alpha and beta were amplified with iRepertoire arm-PCR. Each CDR3 protein gets one entry after TCRdb re-called the multiplex PCR reads with MiXCR. Here the sample spans about 140,000 distinct CDR3 sequences, 30% to 40% being singletons. Sequenced material: glioma tissue, nonneoplastic brain tissue, or PBMCs (not recorded which). The receptor set was obtained from a human donor with low-grade glioma or glioblastoma, undergoing nonglioma brain surgery, or in good health (not recorded which).

The table lists this clonotype with a few counts. The chain has TRBV28 and TRBJ2-1, with D unclear. This CDR3 region has 14 residues. Germline CDR1 reads MDHEN; CDR2 reads SYDVKM. V dropped 4 bases and J dropped 0 bases, with 7 bases sitting between them. The CDR3 sequence is CASSSYSSYNEQFF. CDR3 nucleotides: TGTGCCAGCAGTTCCTACAGCTCCTACAATGAGCAGTTCTTC.

The chain joins TRBV15 to TRBJ2-7, with 10 bases aligning to TRBD1. CDR3 length: 14 residues. The germline V gene has CDR1 LNHNV and CDR2 YYDKDF (reference sequence). The J segment lost 4 bases and the V segment lost 3 bases, leaving 3 bases of the junction unmatched. The CDR3 coding sequence is TGTGCCACCAGCAGGGACAGGGGGATTTACGAGCAGTACTTC. This translates into CATSRDRGIYEQYF.

The chain links TRBV6-6 to TRBJ1-2, with D maybe TRBD1 (5 bases). V lost 2 bases and J 0 bases, leaving 10 bases between the germline ends. Per germline, CDR1 MNHNY and CDR2 SVGAGI (reference sequence). This CDR3 contains 15 residues. The CDR3 nucleotides read TGTGCCAGCAGTTACGGGGGGGGTTCTAACTATGGCTACACCTTC. It translates to CASSYGGGSNYGYTF.

This clonotype has ten or more counts. The chain recombines TRBV27 with TRBJ1-1; TRBD1 matches at 10 bases. J lost 6 bases, V lost 6 bases, and 10 bases had no gene match. The CDR3 totals 15 residues. The germline V gene has CDR1 MNHEY and CDR2 SMNVEV (reference sequence). DNA of the CDR3: TGTGCCAGCAGCCACGGGGTGGGACAGGGGCCTGAAGCTTTCTTT. Translated: CASSHGVGQGPEAFF.

This chain joins TRBV2 and TRBJ1-1; D not certain. V was shortened by 10 bases and J by 0 bases, with 6 bases between the two germline ends. This CDR3 is built from 11 residues. In germline, CDR1 is SNHLY, CDR2 FYNNEI. The CDR3 protein is CATSMNTEAFF. CDR3 coding DNA: TGTGCCACTTCCATGAACACTGAAGCTTTCTTT.

The chain uses TRBV4-3 and TRBJ2-3, with 9 nucleotides matching TRBD2. The CDR3 extends over 16 amino acids. Trimming cost V 4 bases and J 2 bases; bases outside gene matches: 7. CDR1 and CDR2 from the germline V gene are LGHNA and YSLEER. CDR3 nucleotide sequence: TGCGCCAGCAGCCTGGCGAGACTAGCGGACACAGATACGCAGTATTTT. As protein: CASSLARLADTDTQYF.

This clonotype occurred a few times. The V gene is TRBV7-2, the J gene TRBJ2-1; perhaps D is TRBD1 or TRBD2 (5 bases each). CDR3 length: 13 amino acids. V was cut by 5 bases and J by 9 bases, with 14 bases left in between. Germline CDR1 SGHTA, CDR2 FQGNSA. CDR3 nucleotides: TGTGCCAGCAGCCCCGTGGGGGTTGGTGAGCAGTTCTTC. It specifies CASSPVGVGEQFF.

This clonotype has only one observation. V and J are TRBV12-3 or TRBV12-4 and TRBJ2-2; D is unresolved. V was pared by 5 bases and J by 3 bases, with 10 bases between. This CDR3 spans 14 amino acids. The CDR3 DNA reads TGTGCCAGCAGTATGGTAGGATACACCGGGGAGCTGTTTTTT. Residues: CASSMVGYTGELFF.

The chain links TRBV6-5 to TRBJ1-6; D remains unclear. Between the trimmed V and J ends, which lost 0 bases and 0 bases, there was a span of 3 bases. Germline-derived CDR1 and CDR2 are MNHEY and SVGAGI. The CDR3 loop spans 15 amino acids. CDR3 coding DNA: TGTGCCAGCAGTTACTCGCGCTCCTATAATTCACCCCTCCACTTT. Residues: CASSYSRSYNSPLHF.

The chain couples TRBV30 to TRBJ2-3; TRBD2 matches 8 bases. CDR1 and CDR2 from the germline V gene are GTSNPN and SVGIG (reference sequence). The CDR3 is made up of 13 amino acids. V shed 8 bases, J shed 3 bases, and the junction held 7 bases outside the gene matches. CDR3 DNA: TGTGCCCGAGCGGGAGTTGGAACAGATACGCAGTATTTT. Amino acid sequence: CARAGVGTDTQYF.

The chain couples TRBV4-1 to TRBJ2-1, with TRBD2 matching 9 bases. V was clipped by 8 bases and J by 8 bases; unmatched bases: 13. The CDR3 is 15 amino acids. Germline CDR1 and CDR2: MGHRA and YSYEKL. The CDR3 region is CASGTPRGGLHEQFF. CDR3 in DNA: TGCGCCAGCGGGACCCCGCGGGGGGGCCTACATGAGCAGTTCTTC.

The table lists this clonotype with a few counts. The chain is built from TRBV4-2 and TRBJ2-1; D unresolved. This CDR3 is built from 13 residues. V was cut by 1 base and J by 9 bases, with 10 bases left in between. The germline V gene encodes CDR1 LGHNA and CDR2 YNFKEQ. The CDR3 region has the DNA TGTGCCAGCAGCCAAGTCCAAGTCGCTGAGCAGTTCTTC. It codes for CASSQVQVAEQFF.

V and J are TRBV7-2 and TRBJ2-7, with D possibly being TRBD1 or TRBD2 (5 bases each). Germline V gene sequence: CDR1 SGHTA, CDR2 FQGNSA. V shed 5 bases and J shed 4 bases, with 18 bases lying between them. CDR3 length equals 15 residues. CDR3 protein: CASSRYSGAAYEQYF. CDR3 nucleotide sequence: TGTGCCAGCAGCCGTTACTCCGGGGCCGCTTACGAGCAGTACTTC. Full variable domain (missing parts from reference TRBV7-2 and TRBJ2-7): GAGVSQSPSNKVTEKGKDVELRCDPISGHTALYWYRQSLGQGLEFLIYFQGNSAPDKSGLPSDRFSAERTGGSVSTLTIQRTQQEDSAVYLCASSRYSGAAYEQYFGPGTRLTVT.

The CDR3 here is CASSEWGTGHRDEQYF. In DNA form, the CDR3 reads TGTGCCAGCAGTGAATGGGGGACGGGCCATAGGGACGAGCAGTACTTC. The chain combines TRBV6-5 with TRBJ2-7; perhaps D is TRBD1 or TRBD2 (5 bases each). Trimming removed 5 bases from V and 5 bases from J, with 22 bases in between. This CDR3 is built from 16 residues. Germline values: CDR1 MNHEY, CDR2 SVGAGI.

The table lists this clonotype with a few counts. This rearrangement joins TRBV4-1 to TRBJ2-5, with D uncertain. From germline, CDR1 is MGHRA and CDR2 YSYEKL. The CDR3 loop spans 13 amino acids. The germline V and J ends were trimmed by 0 bases and 5 bases, with 7 bases remaining between them. Here the CDR3 reads CASSQEPLETQYF. The CDR3 DNA is TGCGCCAGCAGCCAAGAGCCCCTTGAGACCCAGTACTTC.

The chain carries TRBV20-1 and TRBJ2-5; the D is unclear. Trimming shortened V by 0 bases and J by 11 bases, and 16 bases separated the two germline ends. This CDR3 is built from 13 residues. CDR1 and CDR2 (germline): DFQATT, SNEGSKA (reference sequence). The CDR3 sequence is CSARDHIREGQYF. The CDR3 nucleotides are TGCAGTGCTAGAGATCATATACGTGAAGGACAGTACTTC.

This clonotype has just one count. The chain is built from TRBV29-1 and TRBJ2-7; D possibly corresponds to TRBD1 (5 bases). This CDR3 is 12 amino acids long. Between the trimmed V and J ends, which lost 6 bases and 4 bases, there was a span of 13 bases. CDR1 is SQVTM and CDR2 is ANQGSEA in the germline V gene. CDR3 sequence (DNA): TGCAGCGTCTTCGATTCAGGGTACGAGCAGTACTTC. It translates to CSVFDSGYEQYF.

V is TRBV20-1 and J is TRBJ2-1; D could derive from TRBD1 or TRBD2 (8 bases each). The CDR3 contains 14 residues. Trimming left V 6 bases short and J 16 bases short, with 28 bases between. Germline CDR1 DFQATT, CDR2 SNEGSKA (reference sequence). CDR3 protein: CSARTGTRGTLDFF. Here the CDR3 DNA reads TGCAGTGCCAGGACAGGGACTAGAGGAACCCTTGACTTCTTC.

V and J are TRBV27 and TRBJ2-1; 12 bases map to TRBD2. This CDR3 region has 15 residues. The germline V gene has CDR1 MNHEY and CDR2 SMNVEV (reference sequence). The V segment lost 6 bases and the J segment 6 bases; nucleotides outside the gene matches: 6. CDR3 protein: CASRSLAGGFNEQFF. CDR3 in DNA: TGTGCCAGCAGATCACTAGCGGGGGGCTTCAATGAGCAGTTCTTC.

The genes are TRBV28 and TRBJ1-2, with 9 bases aligning to TRBD1. The J segment lost 5 bases and the V segment lost 6 bases, leaving 4 bases of the junction unmatched. The CDR3 is 13 residues long. CDR1 and CDR2 (germline): MDHEN, SYDVKM. The CDR3 coding sequence is TGTGCCAGCAGCCGAGGACAGGGGTATGGCTACACCTTC. Amino acid sequence: CASSRGQGYGYTF.

Here the CDR3 reads CASRGDSGETQYF. The CDR3 DNA is TGTGCCAGCAGGGGGGACAGTGGGGAGACCCAGTACTTC. The chain is built from TRBV25-1 and TRBJ2-5, with 7 bases fitting TRBD1. The germline gives CDR1 MGHDK, CDR2 SYGVNS. This CDR3 comprises 13 residues. V gave up 6 bases and J gave up 5 bases; unmatched junction bases: 6.

In the case of this clonotype: One junction end disagrees with the germline gene, perhaps due to a read error. The chain joins TRBV12-5 to TRBJ1-5, with unresolved D. Germline V gene data show CDR1 as LGHNT and CDR2 as FRNRAP. The CDR3 runs 14 residues. Here the CDR3 DNA reads TGTGCTAGTGGTTCCGGGGAGAGCAATCAGCCCAAGCATTTT. Translation gives CASGSGESNQPKHF. The variable domain in full, with the rest retrieved from reference TRBV12-5 and TRBJ1-5, is DARVTQTPRHKVTEMGQEVTMRCQPILGHNTVFWYRQTMMQGLELLAYFRNRAPLDDSGMPKDRFSAEMPDATLATLKIQPSEPRDSAVYFCASGSGESNQPKHFGDGTRLSIL.

This clonotype was detected only a few times. The V call is TRBV29-1, the J call TRBJ1-1, with TRBD1 identical over 7 bases. Trimming at V came to 7 bases and at J to 1 base, leaving 3 bases not matched to a gene. CDR3 size: 12 residues. Germline lookup yields CDR1 SQVTM and CDR2 ANQGSEA. CDR3 DNA: TGCAGCGCGGGACAGAGGAACACTGAAGCTTTCTTT. Translation gives CSAGQRNTEAFF.

This clonotype was observed once. The chain recombines TRBV28 with TRBJ1-5, with D unresolved. CDR3 length: 12 amino acids. Trimming removed 5 bases from V and 7 bases from J, with 9 bases in between. Germline assignment: CDR1 MDHEN and CDR2 SYDVKM. The CDR3 protein is CASSQPSQPQHF. CDR3 nucleotide sequence: TGTGCCAGCAGTCAACCCAGCCAGCCCCAGCATTTT.

This clonotype was counted only a few times. The V and J genes are TRBV7-9 and TRBJ2-7; D is possibly TRBD2 (5 bases). CDR1 is SEHNR, CDR2 FQNEAQ, per germline (reference sequence). V was clipped by 2 bases and J by 1 base, with 18 bases between them. The CDR3 spans 17 residues. The CDR3, as DNA: TGTGCCAGCAGCTTATTCTCTTTGGGAGCAAGGTCCTACGAGCAGTACTTC. Translating gives CASSLFSLGARSYEQYF.

This clonotype was counted once. This sequence joins TRBV6-8 and TRBJ1-6; TRBD1 matches 7 bases. The V segment lost 5 bases and the J segment 8 bases; nucleotides outside the gene matches: 9. The CDR3 runs to 15 residues. The germline gives CDR1 MNHGY, CDR2 SAAAGT. The CDR3 sequence is CASSRTGGLHSPLHF. In nucleotides, the CDR3 is TGTGCCAGCAGTCGGACAGGAGGTTTGCATTCACCCCTCCACTTT.

This clonotype has just a few counts. The J gene is TRBJ2-7, the V gene TRBV5-4; D is perhaps TRBD1 (5 bases). The CDR3 length is 13 residues. Trimming removed 0 bases from V and 2 bases from J, with 6 bases in between. Germline CDR1 reads SGHNT; CDR2 reads YYREEE (reference sequence). CDR3 region: CASSLEQAYEQYF. Here the CDR3 DNA reads TGTGCCAGCAGCTTGGAACAGGCCTACGAGCAGTACTTC.

Ten or more counts support this clonotype. The gene calls are TRBV27 and TRBJ2-5; D remains ambiguous. The CDR3 has 14 residues. The germline CDR1 and CDR2 sequences are MNHEY and SMNVEV (reference sequence). V was trimmed by 10 bases and J by 5 bases, leaving 20 bases between them. The CDR3 nucleotides read TGTGCCACATCGAAAGGCGGCGCCTTGGAGACCCAGTACTTC. Protein: CATSKGGALETQYF.

The rearrangement uses TRBV20-1 and TRBJ2-7; D is tentatively TRBD1 or TRBD2 (5 bases each). With 6 bases removed from V and 1 base from J, the gap between germline ends came to 13 bases. CDR1 DFQATT and CDR2 SNEGSKA come from the germline V gene (reference sequence). The CDR3 is made up of 13 amino acids. CDR3 in DNA: TGCAGTGCAACCCGGGACGGATCCTACGAGCAGTACTTC. Protein sequence: CSATRDGSYEQYF.